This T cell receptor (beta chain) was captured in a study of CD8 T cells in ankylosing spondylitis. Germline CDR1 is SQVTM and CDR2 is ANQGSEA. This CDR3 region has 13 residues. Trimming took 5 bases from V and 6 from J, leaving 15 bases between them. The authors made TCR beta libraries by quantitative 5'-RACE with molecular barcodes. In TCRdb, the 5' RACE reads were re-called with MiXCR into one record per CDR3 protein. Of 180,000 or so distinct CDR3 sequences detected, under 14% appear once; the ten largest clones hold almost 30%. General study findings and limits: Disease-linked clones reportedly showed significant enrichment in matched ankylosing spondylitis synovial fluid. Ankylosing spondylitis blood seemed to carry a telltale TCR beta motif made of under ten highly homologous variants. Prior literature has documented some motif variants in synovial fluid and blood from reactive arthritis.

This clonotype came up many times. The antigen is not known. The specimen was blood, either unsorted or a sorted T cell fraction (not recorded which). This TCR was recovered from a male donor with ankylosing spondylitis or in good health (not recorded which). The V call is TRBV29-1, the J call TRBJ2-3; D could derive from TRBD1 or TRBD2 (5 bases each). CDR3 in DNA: TGCAGCGTTCGCAGGATCGGGGCCGATACGCAGTATTTT. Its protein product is CSVRRIGADTQYF.